This T cell receptor (beta chain) emerged from a study of blood T cell repertoires in COVID-19. As for the study in general: Sites in the United States, Italy and Spain provided acute and convalescent COVID-19 samples.

The germline V gene encodes CDR1 SQVTM and CDR2 ANQGSEA. This CDR3 comprises 12 residues. The V and J ends lost 7 bases and 9 bases respectively, with 19 bases between them. Authors' analysis steps: Nucleated cell counts were estimated from reference gene primer amplification. Data came from immunoSEQ multiplex PCR; TCRdb stores just in-frame clones and leaves some out. The D gene and trimming were derived from the DNA, and the V and J assignments and clone size from that table. The table lists around 700,000 clones, approximately 90% of them singletons, with 0.2% to 0.3% in the top ten. The sequence came from a woman aged 18-35 years with acute or convalescent COVID-19. This sequence joins TRBV29-1 and TRBJ2-7; tentative D call: TRBD1 (6 bases). Sequences were obtained from peripheral blood. The CDR3 DNA is TGCAGCGCTATCACAGGGATTCACGGGCAGTACTTC. Its protein product is CSAITGIHGQYF.